This T cell receptor beta chain was obtained from a study of early T cells in non-severe SARS-CoV-2 infection. About the research overall: Chains were not paired, and sequencing was done on bulk RNA from unsorted whole blood.

Separate cDNA molecules each had unique molecular identifiers attached to them. Via MiXCR, TCRdb re-called the 5' RACE reads, giving one row per CDR3 protein. The data show nearly 30,000 distinct CDR3 sequences, around 5.7% seen once. Whole-study results and caveats: There was a bias toward anti-spike CD8 responses in VDJdb matching, which missed private and CD4 specificities.

This clonotype was seen many times. Its antigen is currently unknown. Input material: whole blood. This sequence was found in an adult who was a healthcare worker with PCR-confirmed SARS-CoV-2 infection or an uninfected control (not recorded which).

The DNA of the CDR3 is TGTGCCAGCAGCCTCCGTAACTCTGGGGCCAACGTCCTGACTTTC. Translated: CASSLRNSGANVLTF. V is TRBV13 and J is TRBJ2-6, with D uncertain. The V end lost 5 bases, the J end lost 0 bases, and 8 bases lay between the germline ends. The germline V gene has CDR1 PRHDT and CDR2 FYEKMQ (reference sequence). The CDR3 runs to 15 residues.